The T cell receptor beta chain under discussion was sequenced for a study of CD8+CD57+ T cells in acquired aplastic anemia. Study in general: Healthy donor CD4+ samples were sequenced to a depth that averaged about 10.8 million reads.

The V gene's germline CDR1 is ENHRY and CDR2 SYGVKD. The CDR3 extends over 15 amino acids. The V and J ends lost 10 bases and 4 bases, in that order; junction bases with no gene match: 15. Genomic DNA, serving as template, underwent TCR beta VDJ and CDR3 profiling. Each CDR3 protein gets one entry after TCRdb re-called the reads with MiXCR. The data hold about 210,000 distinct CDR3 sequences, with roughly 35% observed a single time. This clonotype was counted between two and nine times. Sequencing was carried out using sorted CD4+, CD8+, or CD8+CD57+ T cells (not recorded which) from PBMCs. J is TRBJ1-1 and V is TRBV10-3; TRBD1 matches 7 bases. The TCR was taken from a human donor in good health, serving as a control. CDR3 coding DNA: TGTGCCAGCTCCTACGACCGGCCAGGGGGCACTGAAGCTTTCTTT. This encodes CASSYDRPGGTEAFF.